The rows below give T cell receptor beta chains drawn from one sample of a study of ipilimumab plus nivolumab after autologous stem cell transplantation. Libraries were prepared by immunoSEQ multiplex PCR; TCRdb keeps only in-frame clonotypes and omits some of them. The sample includes some 16,000 clones, 80% to 90% seen only once; the top ten take approximately 20%. Sequencing used PBMCs, obtained in a trial of ipilimumab plus nivolumab as post-transplant consolidation. These receptors were taken from a male donor with diffuse large B-cell lymphoma. CDR3s include the opening cysteine and the closing phenylalanine or tryptophan. The order of the fields is J gene, V gene, clone size, D gene, CDR3 DNA, CDR3 protein. A D gene is named only where the DNA matches it firmly. Clone sizes are given selectively: once, few, many, or a class where the clone is expanded.

>TRBJ2-7|TRBV19|.|TRBD1
TGTGCCAGTAGCCTCCGGGACAGTACCAACGAGCAGTACTTC
CASSLRDSTNEQYF
>TRBJ1-2|TRBV11-2|once|.
TGTGCCAGCAGACCAGGGGCGGGGGCTCACTATGGCTACACCTTC
CASRPGAGAHYGYTF
>TRBJ1-2|TRBV15|few|.
TGTGCCACCAGCAGAGCGAGGGGGGCCGACTATGGCTACACCTTC
CATSRARGADYGYTF
>TRBJ2-1|TRBV27|.|.
TGTGCCATTAAAGGTCAGGGTGACTACAATGAGCAGTTCTTC
CAIKGQGDYNEQFF
>TRBJ2-5|TRBV7-2|few|.
TGTGCCAGCAGCGGCCCAGGGGTCACCCAGTACTTC
CASSGPGVTQYF
>TRBJ2-7|TRBV30|once|TRBD2
TGTGCCTGGACGTCCGGGCTAGCGGGATACGAGCAGTACTTC
CAWTSGLAGYEQYF
>TRBJ1-1|TRBV9|.|.
TGTGCCAGCAGCCCCGGGGGCAGGGACACTGAAGCTTTCTTT
CASSPGGRDTEAFF
>TRBJ2-7|TRBV11-3|.|.
TGTGCCAGCAGCGTTAGCGGAAAGAGCTCCTACGAGCAGTACTTC
CASSVSGKSSYEQYF
>TRBJ2-3|TRBV5-8|.|TRBD1
TGTGCCAGCAGCGATAGACAGGGAATTACAGATACGCAGTATTTT
CASSDRQGITDTQYF
>TRBJ2-2|TRBV7-2|.|.
TGTGCCAGCGCGAATAGGGCCGCGAACACCGGGGAGCTGTTTTTT
CASANRAANTGELFF
>TRBJ1-4|TRBV6-5|.|TRBD1
TGTGCCAGCAGTTACTCGATGGGGACAGCTAATGAAAAACTGTTTTTT
CASSYSMGTANEKLFF
>TRBJ2-3|TRBV4-1|.|.
TGCGCCAGCAGCCAAGACTTTGGGCGGCAGGAGTATTTT
CASSQDFGRQEYF
>TRBJ2-5|TRBV25-1|once|.
TGTGCCACCGCAATAGAAGAGACCCAGTACTTC
CATAIEETQYF
>TRBJ2-3|TRBV6-5|.|TRBD2
TGTGCCAGCAGTCGACTAGCGTCTAGCACAGATACGCAGTATTTT
CASSRLASSTDTQYF
>TRBJ2-3|TRBV2|.|TRBD2
TGTGCCAGCAGTGAGGTCTCTAGCGGGGGAACAGATACGCAGTATTTT
CASSEVSSGGTDTQYF
>TRBJ2-3|TRBV2|.|TRBD2
TGTGCCAGCAACCGTCGGACTAGCGAAACAGATACGCAGTATTTT
CASNRRTSETDTQYF
>TRBJ2-3|TRBV6-1|.|TRBD1
TGTGCCAGCAGTGATATGGACAGGGGCGCAGATACGCAGTATTTT
CASSDMDRGADTQYF
>TRBJ1-4|TRBV2|.|.
TGTGCCAGCAGCAGGTTTAATGAAAAACTGTTTTTT
CASSRFNEKLFF
>TRBJ2-1|TRBV19|.|TRBD2
TGTGCCAGTAGTCCGTCGGGGGGGCACAATGAGCAGTTCTTC
CASSPSGGHNEQFF
>TRBJ1-2|TRBV27|.|.
TGTGCCAGCAGTTCCCTCCTCAGCATGGGCTACACCTTC
CASSSLLSMGYTF
>TRBJ1-2|TRBV5-1|once|.
TGCGCCAGCAGCTTGCTATTGGGGGCGGATGGCTACACCTTC
CASSLLLGADGYTF
>TRBJ2-1|TRBV5-1|.|TRBD1
TGCGCCAGCAGCAGGGACAGGGTGGGGGATGAGCAGTTCTTC
CASSRDRVGDEQFF
>TRBJ2-7|TRBV15|.|.
TGTGCCACCAGCAGAGGGCTCCAAACCCCTTTGAGCTCCTACGAGCAGTACTTC
CATSRGLQTPLSSYEQYF
>TRBJ2-2|TRBV19|.|TRBD1
TGTGCCAGTAGGAGACAGGGAATGTACGGGGAGCTGTTTTTT
CASRRQGMYGELFF
>TRBJ1-2|TRBV5-4|.|.
TGTGCCAGCAGCTTACACAGGGACTACGGCTACACCTTC
CASSLHRDYGYTF
>TRBJ2-2|TRBV2|.|TRBD2
TGTGCCAGCAGGGGACTAGCGGGACGCGGGGAGCTGTTTTTT
CASRGLAGRGELFF
>TRBJ1-1|TRBV25-1|.|.
TGTGCCAGCATCGGACAGTGGACCCCGAACACTGAAGCTTTCTTT
CASIGQWTPNTEAFF
>TRBJ2-5|TRBV25-1|.|TRBD1
TGTGCCAGCAGTACAGGGGTAGAGACCCAGTACTTC
CASSTGVETQYF
>TRBJ2-7|TRBV6-6|.|TRBD1
TGTGCCAGCAGTTACACCGGGACAGTGTTCAACGAGCAGTACTTC
CASSYTGTVFNEQYF
>TRBJ2-2|TRBV7-2|.|.
TGTGCCAGCAGCTTAGAGCCCCGCTGGGGCGGGGAGCTGTTTTTT
CASSLEPRWGGELFF
>TRBJ1-5|TRBV6-6|.|.
TGTGCCAGCAGTTCGGGAGAGAAGCCCCAGCATTTT
CASSSGEKPQHF
>TRBJ1-1|TRBV6-6|.|.
TGTGCCAGCAGTTCTAACAGTTTCCCTGAAGCTTTCTTT
CASSSNSFPEAFF
>TRBJ2-7|TRBV5-5|.|.
TGTGCCAGCAGCCTACCCGGGGTTTCCGAGCAGTACTTC
CASSLPGVSEQYF
>TRBJ2-3|TRBV7-2|.|.
TGTGCCAGCAGCTTGCTTACCGGGAGAACAGATACGCAGTATTTT
CASSLLTGRTDTQYF
>TRBJ2-3|TRBV9|few|.
TGTGCCAGCAGCGTAGCCAGGGGGGCAGATACGCAGTATTTT
CASSVARGADTQYF
>TRBJ1-1|TRBV4-1|.|.
TGCGCCAGCAGCCAAGCCAGTATGAACACTGAAGCTTTCTTT
CASSQASMNTEAFF
>TRBJ2-7|TRBV19|medium-sized|.
TGTGCCAGTAGTCGGGAGCCCTCCTACGAGCAGTACTTC
CASSREPSYEQYF
>TRBJ1-5|TRBV7-8|.|.
TGTGCCAGCAGCTTGGCCAGGGGCAGGCAGCCCCAGCATTTT
CASSLARGRQPQHF
>TRBJ1-6|TRBV5-6|.|TRBD1
TGTGCCAGCAGCTTGGGAGCCCGACAGGGGGCAATAGGGAATCCCCTCCACTTT
CASSLGARQGAIGNPLHF
>TRBJ2-5|TRBV30|.|TRBD2
TGTGCCTGGAGGCGGGTGGGAGGGCAAGAGACCCAGTACTTC
CAWRRVGGQETQYF
>TRBJ2-5|TRBV6-9|.|.
TGTGCCAGCAGTGAAACAGTCCCGGGACAACAAGAGACCCAGTACTTC
CASSETVPGQQETQYF
>TRBJ2-3|TRBV19|.|.
TGTGCCAGTGGACTCCTAGCGGATACGCAGTATTTT
CASGLLADTQYF
>TRBJ1-2|TRBV7-8|few|.
TGTGCCAGCAGCCCCAACGGGATACCTAACTATGGCTACACCTTC
CASSPNGIPNYGYTF
>TRBJ2-2|TRBV7-9|once|TRBD2
TGTGCCAGCAGCTTTCCCCGCGGGGGTGCCGGGGAGCTGTTTTTT
CASSFPRGGAGELFF
>TRBJ2-3|TRBV2|.|.
TGTGCCAGCAGTTCGGTGCGGAACCCGGGCGGAGATACGCAGTATTTT
CASSSVRNPGGDTQYF
>TRBJ2-7|TRBV6-5|.|TRBD2
TGTGCCAGCAGTTACTCCGCTAGCGGGAGTACCGAGCAGTACTTC
CASSYSASGSTEQYF
>TRBJ2-3|TRBV10-1|.|TRBD1
TGCGCCAGCAGTGAGTCGGGAGGGGGACAGGGACCAGATACGCAGTATTTT
CASSESGGGQGPDTQYF
>TRBJ1-2|TRBV9|few|.
TGTGCCAGCAGCGCCCAGCAAAACTATGGCTACACCTTC
CASSAQQNYGYTF
>TRBJ1-1|TRBV5-1|.|.
TGCGCCAGCAGCTTGGCCCAGGGGAAAGCTTTCTTT
CASSLAQGKAFF
>TRBJ2-3|TRBV2|.|.
TGTGCCAGCAGTGAGCTAGCGCTTAGCACAGATACGCAGTATTTT
CASSELALSTDTQYF
>TRBJ2-1|TRBV19|.|TRBD2
TGTGCCAGTAGTTATTCGGGAGGCTGGGACAATGAGCAGTTCTTC
CASSYSGGWDNEQFF
>TRBJ1-3|TRBV30|.|.
TGTGCCTGGAGTGGAGACTCTGGAAACACCATATATTTT
CAWSGDSGNTIYF
>TRBJ1-4|TRBV4-3|.|.
TGCGCCAGCAGGGGCAGCCTGGGAGAAAAACTGTTTTTT
CASRGSLGEKLFF